A single sample is the source of the 8 T cell receptor beta chains below, sequenced in a study of identical twins. TCRdb recomputed calls from the 5' RACE reads with MiXCR, one row per CDR3 protein. Of 420,000 or so distinct CDR3 sequences listed, 18% are singletons. Sequencing was done on a sample of naive T cells sorted from blood. These receptors originate from a man aged 45-60 years in good health.

There are many counts of this clonotype. This chain links TRBV5-1 with TRBJ1-2, with 7 bases matching TRBD1. After removal of 0 bases from V and 3 bases from J, the junction contained 2 bases not matched to a gene. CDR1 is SGHRS, CDR2 YFSETQ, per germline. The CDR3 is made up of 14 amino acids. The CDR3 reads CASSLGDRDYGYTF. In DNA form, the CDR3 reads TGCGCCAGCAGCTTGGGGGACAGAGACTATGGCTACACCTTC.

At least ten counts were recorded for this clonotype. The chain couples TRBV11-1 to TRBJ2-1, with TRBD2 matching 9 bases. The CDR3 is 19 residues long. Trimming took 5 bases from V and 0 from J; bases not matched to a gene: 14. Germline CDR1 reads SGHAT; CDR2 reads FQDESV (reference sequence). The CDR3 sequence: CASSPRVWASGNSYNEQFF. As DNA, the CDR3 is TGTGCCAGCAGCCCCCGGGTTTGGGCTAGCGGGAACTCCTACAATGAGCAGTTCTTC.

This clonotype came up a few times. V is TRBV30 and J is TRBJ2-2; 9 bases map to TRBD2. The V segment lost 0 bases and the J segment 3 bases; nucleotides outside the gene matches: 5. CDR3 size: 16 residues. Looked up from germline, CDR1 is GTSNPN and CDR2 is SVGIG (reference sequence). In DNA, the CDR3 is TGTGCCTGGAGTGTACGTGCTAGCGGGGACACCGGGGAGCTGTTTTTT. It specifies CAWSVRASGDTGELFF. Looking up the rest from reference TRBV30 and TRBJ2-2 gives the full variable domain: SQTIHQWPATLVQPVGSPLSLECTVEGTSNPNLYWYRQAAGRGLQLLFYSVGIGQISSEVPQNLSASRPQDRQFILSSKKLLLSDSGFYLCAWSVRASGDTGELFFGEGSRLTVL.

The chain joins TRBV24-1 to TRBJ2-1; a weak D match, TRBD1 (5 bases). CDR3 size: 17 residues. Germline loops: CDR1 KGHDR, CDR2 SFDVKD. V was shortened by 0 bases and J by 7 bases, with 18 bases between the two germline ends. The CDR3 nucleotides are TGTGCCACCAGTGATTTGAAGGGGCAAGGGATCCTAAATGAGCAGTTCTTC. Translating gives CATSDLKGQGILNEQFF.

This chain joins TRBV11-1 and TRBJ2-3, with 9 nucleotides matching TRBD1. This CDR3 spans 15 amino acids. Trimming cost V 4 bases and J 2 bases; bases outside gene matches: 4. The germline CDR1 and CDR2 sequences are SGHAT and FQDESV (reference sequence). CDR3 DNA: TGTGCCAGCAGCTACGGACAGGGGCTCACAGATACGCAGTATTTT. It codes for CASSYGQGLTDTQYF.

This clonotype was recorded at least ten times. The V call is TRBV12-3 or TRBV12-4, the J call TRBJ2-5; no clear D gene. Trimming took off 2 bases at V and 5 bases at J, with 12 bases between the two ends. The length of the CDR3 is 14 residues. The CDR3 DNA reads as TGTGCCAGCAGTTTAACTATCGGGTCGGAGACCCAGTACTTC. Translation gives CASSLTIGSETQYF.

The genes are TRBV6-1 and TRBJ1-1; D remains unclear. The CDR3 extends over 15 amino acids. V was cut by 6 bases and J by 1 base, with 15 bases left in between. Germline CDR1 and CDR2: MNHNS and SASEGT. CDR3: CASRELGRQNTEAFF. In DNA form, the CDR3 reads TGTGCCAGCAGGGAACTCGGACGGCAGAACACTGAAGCTTTCTTT.

This clonotype was picked up many times. This chain uses TRBV6-2 or TRBV6-3 with TRBJ2-3; 11 bases line up with TRBD1. The trim removed 5 bases at V and 4 bases at J, leaving 11 bases unmatched. This CDR3 has 17 residues. In germline, CDR1 is MNHEY, CDR2 SVGEGT. DNA of the CDR3: TGTGCCAGCAGTCCTACCACTCCGGGACAGGGGGCAGATACGCAGTATTTT. Translation gives CASSPTTPGQGADTQYF.